The clone carrying this TCR beta chain was detected a few times. The sample comes from a study of patients and donors after allogeneic stem cell transplantation. TCRdb processed the RT-PCR reads anew with MiXCR; each CDR3 protein has one entry. The table lists more than 850,000 distinct CDR3 sequences, more than 15% of them singletons. The sample consisted of blood, either unsorted or a sorted T cell fraction (not recorded which). The sequence was collected from a human donor who was either an allogeneic HSCT recipient or a stem cell or donor lymphocyte infusion donor (not recorded which). It is not recorded whose cells these are; they may come from a transplant donor.

CDR3 nucleotide sequence: TGCAGCGTTGGGGAGGGAACCTCCTATGGCTACACCTTC. Protein sequence: CSVGEGTSYGYTF. The chain combines TRBV29-1 with TRBJ1-2; D is undetermined. CDR3 length: 13 residues. CDR1 and CDR2 (germline): SQVTM, ANQGSEA. V was shortened by 4 bases and J by 4 bases, with 13 bases between the two germline ends.